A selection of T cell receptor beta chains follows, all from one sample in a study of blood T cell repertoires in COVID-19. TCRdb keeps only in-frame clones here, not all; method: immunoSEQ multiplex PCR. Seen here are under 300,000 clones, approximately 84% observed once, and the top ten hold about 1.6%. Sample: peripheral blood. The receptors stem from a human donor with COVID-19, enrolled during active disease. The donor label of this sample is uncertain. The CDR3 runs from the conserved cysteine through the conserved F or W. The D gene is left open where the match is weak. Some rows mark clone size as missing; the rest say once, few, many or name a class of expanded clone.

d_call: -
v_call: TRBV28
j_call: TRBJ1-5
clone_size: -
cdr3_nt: TGTGCCAGCAGTGGGGGCAGGGGTGGGGTTGGCAATCAGCCCCAGCATTTT
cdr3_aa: CASSGGRGGVGNQPQHF

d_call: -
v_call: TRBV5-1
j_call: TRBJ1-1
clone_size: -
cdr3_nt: TGCGCCAGCAGCCTACCCACAGACCCCAAGAACACTGAAGCTTTCTTT
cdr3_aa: CASSLPTDPKNTEAFF

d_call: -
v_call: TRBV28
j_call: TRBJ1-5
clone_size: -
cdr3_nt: TGTGCCAGCAACGCCGGGGATGCAGGCCAGCATTTT
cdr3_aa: CASNAGDAGQHF

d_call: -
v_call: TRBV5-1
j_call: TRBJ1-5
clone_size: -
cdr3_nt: TGCGCCAGCAGGAGAGGGCCCAATCAGCCCCAGCATTTT
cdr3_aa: CASRRGPNQPQHF

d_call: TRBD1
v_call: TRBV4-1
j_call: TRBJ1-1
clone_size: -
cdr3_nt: TGCGCCAGCAGCCCCACAGGGGGCACCACTGAAGCTTTCTTT
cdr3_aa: CASSPTGGTTEAFF

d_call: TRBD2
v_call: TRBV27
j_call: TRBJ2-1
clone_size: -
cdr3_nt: TGTGCCAGCAGTTTAGCTAGCGGGACCTACAATGAGCAGTTCTTC
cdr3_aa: CASSLASGTYNEQFF

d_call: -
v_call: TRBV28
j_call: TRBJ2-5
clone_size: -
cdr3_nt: TGTGCCAGCAGTTTACTCGGAGGGACCCAGTACTTC
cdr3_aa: CASSLLGGTQYF

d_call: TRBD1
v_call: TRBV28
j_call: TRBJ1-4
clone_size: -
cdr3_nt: TGTGCCAGCAACATCCTTCAGGGGGATGAAAAACTGTTTTTT
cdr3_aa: CASNILQGDEKLFF

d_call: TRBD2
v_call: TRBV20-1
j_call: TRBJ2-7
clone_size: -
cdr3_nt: TGCAGTGCTAGTAAGGGTGGGAGGGCCTACGAGCAGTACTTC
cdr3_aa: CSASKGGRAYEQYF

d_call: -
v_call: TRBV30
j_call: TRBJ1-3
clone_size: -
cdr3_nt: TGTGCCTGGAGTGTAAGGGGCAGCTCTGGAAACACCATATATTTT
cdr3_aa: CAWSVRGSSGNTIYF

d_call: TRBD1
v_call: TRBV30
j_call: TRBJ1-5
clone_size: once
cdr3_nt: TGTGCCTGGAGGCGTCGGGACAGGGGGGTGGGTCAGCCCCAGCATTTT
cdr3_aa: CAWRRRDRGVGQPQHF

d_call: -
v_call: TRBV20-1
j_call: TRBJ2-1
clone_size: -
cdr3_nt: TGCAGTGCTAGACCTCCCAATGAGCAGTTCTTC
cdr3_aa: CSARPPNEQFF

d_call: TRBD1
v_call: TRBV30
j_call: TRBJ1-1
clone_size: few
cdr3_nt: TGTGCCTGGAAAGGACAGGGGGTCACTGAAGCTTTCTTT
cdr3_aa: CAWKGQGVTEAFF

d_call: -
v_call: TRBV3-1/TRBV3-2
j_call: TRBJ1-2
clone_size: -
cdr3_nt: TGTGCCAGCAGCCAAGAACATAGGCGGGGGAGATATGGCTACACCTTC
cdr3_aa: CASSQEHRRGRYGYTF